The T cell receptor beta chain described here comes from a study of shared clonotypes between healthy human individuals. It was CD45RO-negative cells, positively selected for CCR7, that made up naive CD8 cells, with terminally differentiated effector memory CD45RA+ cells excluded. There were no recent acute infections or vaccinations among the donors, who were healthy HIV-negative adults. V was cut by 4 bases and J by 8 bases, with 14 bases left in between. The CDR3 is 13 residues long. Germline values: CDR1 MNHEY, CDR2 SVGAGI. For sorted subsets, about 190 ng DNA per replicate equaled tens of thousands of T cell genomes. Sequencing used immunoSEQ multiplex PCR; TCRdb keeps in-frame clones, though not all of them. The sample consists of under 600,000 clones, 98% of them appearing once.

The source of this sequence is a man under 40 in good health. The rearrangement joins TRBV6-5 to TRBJ1-2; D remains ambiguous. Sequenced: naive CD8+ T cells sorted from blood. This chain's CDR3 is CASSLVSGWGYTF. As DNA, the CDR3 is TGTGCCAGCAGTTTAGTGTCTGGTTGGGGCTACACCTTC.